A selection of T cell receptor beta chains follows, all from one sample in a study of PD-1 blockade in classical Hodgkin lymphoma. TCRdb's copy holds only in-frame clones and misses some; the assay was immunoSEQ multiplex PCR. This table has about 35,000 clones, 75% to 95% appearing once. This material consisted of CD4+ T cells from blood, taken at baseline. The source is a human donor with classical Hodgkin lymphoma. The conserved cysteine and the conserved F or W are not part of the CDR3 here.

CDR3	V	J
ASSLTSLSYNEQF	TRBV7-8	TRBJ2-1
ASSLSGSLDEQF	TRBV5-1	TRBJ2-1
ASSLLTGGGEKLF	TRBV28	TRBJ1-4
ASSLDERDIQY	TRBV11-3	TRBJ2-4
ASSLVGQATEAF	TRBV7-2	TRBJ1-1
ASSYPGQAADTQY	TRBV6-6	TRBJ2-3
ASSLVGRVHNEQF	TRBV11-2	TRBJ2-1
ASSLSTVLPGNTIY	TRBV27	TRBJ1-3
ASGGRNSYEQY	TRBV28	TRBJ2-7
ASSPRGHSKLDEQY	TRBV18	TRBJ2-7
SGRAHGPHNEQF	TRBV29-1	TRBJ2-1
ASSSFSQGFGPQH	TRBV18	TRBJ1-5
ASSPRLAGAPSNEQF	TRBV27	TRBJ2-1
ASSTLAGGDEQF	TRBV27	TRBJ2-1
ASSFRGRQETQY	TRBV5-4	TRBJ2-5
AITRDRGYEQY	TRBV30	TRBJ2-7
ASSPGGGASPGEY	TRBV5-1	TRBJ2-3
ASSPLGTRGGELF	TRBV19	TRBJ2-2
AISESEGSGLYEQY	TRBV10-3	TRBJ2-7
ASNPRGDYNEQF	TRBV7-2	TRBJ2-1
ASRDIRTGRADSTDTQY	TRBV7-9	TRBJ2-3
ASRFGQGAAYEQY	TRBV5-4	TRBJ2-7
AISSRQGSSYEQY	TRBV10-3	TRBJ2-7
ASSLLAGGHNEQF	TRBV7-8	TRBJ2-1
ASSLDSGLSGNTIY	TRBV5-1	TRBJ1-3
ASSPGQGEFYEQY	TRBV7-7	TRBJ2-7
ASSLGLADGETQY	TRBV11-2	TRBJ2-5
ASSESGGELF	TRBV25-1	TRBJ2-2
ASSPPRGGAYNEQF	TRBV7-2	TRBJ2-1
ASSLFESGKVQH	TRBV28	TRBJ1-5
ASSPVTHLTDTQY	TRBV21-1	TRBJ2-3
ATSVSWGAEQY	TRBV15	TRBJ2-7
ASSPRGDQPQH	TRBV18	TRBJ1-5
ASVLMNPRLAGYEQY	TRBV30	TRBJ2-7
ASSVQVDTGNQPQH	TRBV2	TRBJ1-5
ASSSRDWTGELF	TRBV4-1	TRBJ2-2
ASSSWSPEDEQF	TRBV2	TRBJ2-1
ASSLGQGQRNTIY	TRBV5-1	TRBJ1-3
SVVQGYNEQF	TRBV29-1	TRBJ2-1
ASSLVGTSGNNEQF	TRBV5-1	TRBJ2-1
ASSQDLASPLH	TRBV14	TRBJ1-6
ASSYRTSGSFGETQY	TRBV7-6	TRBJ2-5
SAAASYEQY	TRBV29-1	TRBJ2-7
ASSWGRGGQEVTDTQY	TRBV5-4	TRBJ2-3
SGGQGASRQY	TRBV29-1	TRBJ2-7
ASSQEVAGGPHEQY	TRBV4-2	TRBJ2-7
ASTSAGTADSYNEQF	TRBV28	TRBJ2-1
AIRAGTANTEAF	TRBV10-3	TRBJ1-1
ASTPTGSHYGYT	TRBV5-1	TRBJ1-2
ASSWKRNTEAF	TRBV11-2	TRBJ1-1
AWRVSARNTEAF	TRBV30	TRBJ1-1
AWSLDRGEPQH	TRBV30	TRBJ1-5
ASTRDGGPTDTQY	TRBV5-1	TRBJ2-3
ASSYSGSNTGELF	TRBV7-2	TRBJ2-2
ASSHFWGSYNEQF	TRBV6-6	TRBJ2-1